This T cell receptor (beta chain) is drawn from a study of shared T cell receptors in the human thymus. Produced via immunoSEQ multiplex PCR; TCRdb's table is partial and in-frame only. The sample lists almost 550,000 clones; around 78% were seen once. The sample also formed part of further work on human thymus T cells. That paper states: Apparent skewing of V and J gene usage characterized both thymic and blood repertoires. Unrelated people showed highly overlapping thymic repertoires, related research reported.

The sample taken for sequencing was thymocytes. The receptor's source is a boy younger than two with a congenital heart defect.

The chain's CDR3 is CASSWITGQGALYGYTF. The CDR3 DNA sequence: TGTGCCAGTAGTTGGATTACCGGACAGGGGGCCCTATATGGCTACACCTTC. This chain joins TRBV19 and TRBJ1-2; 11 nucleotides match TRBD1. There are 17 residues in the CDR3. Germline CDR1 is LNHDA and CDR2 is SQIVND (reference sequence). V gave up 5 bases and J gave up 5 bases; unmatched junction bases: 13. Complete variable domain (other parts from reference TRBV19 and TRBJ1-2): DGGITQSPKYLFRKEGQNVTLSCEQNLNHDAMYWYRQDPGQGLRLIYYSQIVNDFQKGDIAEGYSVSREKKESFPLTVTSAQKNPTAFYLCASSWITGQGALYGYTFGSGTRLTVV.